This TCR beta chain was recorded in a study of PD-1 blockade in mismatch repair-deficient tumors. TCRdb's copy holds only in-frame clones and misses some; the assay was immunoSEQ multiplex PCR. The table records 50,000 or so clones, 77% of them present only once. The CDR3 contains 14 residues. CDR1 and CDR2 (germline): MNHEY, SVGAGI. V was clipped by 6 bases and J by 0 bases, with 9 bases between them. Mismatch repair deficiency was confirmed in all patients, by PCR or immunohistochemistry. The clonotype originates from an adult with mismatch repair-deficient cancer. The sample here was PBMCs, taken before pembrolizumab treatment. The V gene is TRBV6-5, the J gene TRBJ1-3; D uncertain. The CDR3 nucleotides are TGTGCCAGCAGGGGCAGTGACTCTGGAAACACCATATATTTT. Its protein product is CASRGSDSGNTIYF.